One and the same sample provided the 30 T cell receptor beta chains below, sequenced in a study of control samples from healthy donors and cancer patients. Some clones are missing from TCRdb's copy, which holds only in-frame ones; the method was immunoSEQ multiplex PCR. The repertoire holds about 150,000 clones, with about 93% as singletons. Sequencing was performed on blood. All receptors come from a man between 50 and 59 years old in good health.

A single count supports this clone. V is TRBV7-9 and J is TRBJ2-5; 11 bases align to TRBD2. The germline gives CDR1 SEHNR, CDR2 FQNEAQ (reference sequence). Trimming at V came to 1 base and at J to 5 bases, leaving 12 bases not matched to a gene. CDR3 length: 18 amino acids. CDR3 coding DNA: TGTGCCAGCAGCTTAGGACTAGGACTAGCGGGCCTGGGGGAGACCCAGTACTTC. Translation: CASSLGLGLAGLGETQYF.

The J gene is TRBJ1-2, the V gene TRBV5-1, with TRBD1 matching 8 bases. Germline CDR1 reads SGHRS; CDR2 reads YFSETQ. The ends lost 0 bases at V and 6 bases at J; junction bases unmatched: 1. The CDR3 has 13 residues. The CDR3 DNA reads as TGCGCCAGCAGCTTGGGGACAGGGAATGGCTACACCTTC. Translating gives CASSLGTGNGYTF.

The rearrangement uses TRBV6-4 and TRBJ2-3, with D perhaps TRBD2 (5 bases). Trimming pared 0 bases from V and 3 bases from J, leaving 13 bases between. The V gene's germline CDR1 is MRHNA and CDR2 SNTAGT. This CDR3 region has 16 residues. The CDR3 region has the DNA TGTGCCAGCAGTGACTCTACGGCAGGCGGGACAGATACGCAGTATTTT. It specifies CASSDSTAGGTDTQYF.

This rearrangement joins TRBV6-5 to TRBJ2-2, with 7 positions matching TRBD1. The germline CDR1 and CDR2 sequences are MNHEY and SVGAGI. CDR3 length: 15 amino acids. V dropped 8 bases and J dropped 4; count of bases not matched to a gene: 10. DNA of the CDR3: TGTGCCAGCGCCTCCCCAAGACAGGGCACCGGGGAGCTGTTTTTT. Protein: CASASPRQGTGELFF.

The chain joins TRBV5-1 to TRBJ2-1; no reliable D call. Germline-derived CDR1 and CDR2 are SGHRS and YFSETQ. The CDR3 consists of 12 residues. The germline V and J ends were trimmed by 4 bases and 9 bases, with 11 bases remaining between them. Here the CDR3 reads CASSVSKGEQFF. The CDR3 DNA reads TGCGCCAGCAGCGTGAGTAAGGGTGAGCAGTTCTTC.

The CDR3 nucleotides are TGTGCCAGCAGCTTGAGCCCAGGAGAAGAGACCCAGTACTTC. Translating gives CASSLSPGEETQYF. The chain carries TRBV7-9 and TRBJ2-5; no definite D call. The V and J ends lost 3 bases and 3 bases respectively, with 11 bases between them. Germline-derived CDR1 and CDR2 are SEHNR and FQNEAQ (reference sequence). The length of the CDR3 is 14 residues.

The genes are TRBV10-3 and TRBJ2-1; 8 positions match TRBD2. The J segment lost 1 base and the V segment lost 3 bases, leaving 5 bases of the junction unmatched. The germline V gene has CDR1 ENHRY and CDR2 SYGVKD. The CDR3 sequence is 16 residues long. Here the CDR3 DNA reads TGTGCCATCAGTGATAAAGCGGGAGTTTCCTACAATGAGCAGTTCTTC. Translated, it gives CAISDKAGVSYNEQFF.

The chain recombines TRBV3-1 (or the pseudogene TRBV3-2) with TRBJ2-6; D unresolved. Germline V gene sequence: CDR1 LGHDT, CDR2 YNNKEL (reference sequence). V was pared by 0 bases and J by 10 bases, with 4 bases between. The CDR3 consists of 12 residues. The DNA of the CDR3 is TGTGCCAGCAGCCAAGACAGGAACGTCCTGACTTTC. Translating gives CASSQDRNVLTF.

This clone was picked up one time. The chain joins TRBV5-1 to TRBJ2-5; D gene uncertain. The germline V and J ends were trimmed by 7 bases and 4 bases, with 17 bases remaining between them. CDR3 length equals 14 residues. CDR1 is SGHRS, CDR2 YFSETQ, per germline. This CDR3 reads CASAARQEGETQYF. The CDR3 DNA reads TGCGCCAGCGCGGCTCGGCAGGAAGGAGAGACCCAGTACTTC.

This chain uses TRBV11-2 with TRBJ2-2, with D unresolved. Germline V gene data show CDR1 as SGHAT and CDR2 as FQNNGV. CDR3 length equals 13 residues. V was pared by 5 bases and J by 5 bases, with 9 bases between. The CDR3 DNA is TGTGCCAGCAGCCCCAAAAGGACCGGGGAGCTGTTTTTT. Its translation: CASSPKRTGELFF.

The CDR3 sequence is CSASYTSGRSLQYF. The CDR3 nucleotides read TGCAGTGCTAGTTATACTAGCGGGAGGTCTCTTCAGTACTTC. V gene TRBV20-1 combines with J gene TRBJ2-4; 12 bases agree with TRBD2. CDR1 is DFQATT and CDR2 is SNEGSKA in the germline V gene (reference sequence). The V gene end was trimmed by 3 bases and the J gene end by 11 bases; junction bases not matched to a gene: 8. The CDR3 runs to 14 residues.

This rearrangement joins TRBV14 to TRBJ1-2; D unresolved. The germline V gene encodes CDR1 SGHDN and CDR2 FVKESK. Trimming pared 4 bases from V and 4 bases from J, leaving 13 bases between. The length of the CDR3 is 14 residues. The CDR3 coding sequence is TGTGCCAGCAGCCGCCACGAACTGGGCTATGGCTACACCTTC. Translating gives CASSRHELGYGYTF.

The CDR3 sequence is CASSSHYARGGLNTEAFF. The CDR3 bases are TGTGCCAGCAGTTCCCATTACGCTAGGGGGGGCCTGAACACTGAAGCTTTCTTT. The V gene is TRBV28, the J gene TRBJ1-1; perhaps TRBD1 as D (6 bases). The V end was cut by 4 bases, the J end by 0 bases, with 21 bases between. CDR1 is MDHEN and CDR2 is SYDVKM in the germline V gene. This CDR3 has 18 residues.

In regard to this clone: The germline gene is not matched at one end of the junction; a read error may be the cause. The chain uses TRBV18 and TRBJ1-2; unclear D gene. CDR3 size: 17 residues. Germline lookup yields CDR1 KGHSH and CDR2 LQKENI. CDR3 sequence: CASSPPPGTSFNYGYTF. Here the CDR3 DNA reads TGTGCCAGCTCACCACCCCCGGGCACTTCCTTCAACTATGGCTACACCTTT.

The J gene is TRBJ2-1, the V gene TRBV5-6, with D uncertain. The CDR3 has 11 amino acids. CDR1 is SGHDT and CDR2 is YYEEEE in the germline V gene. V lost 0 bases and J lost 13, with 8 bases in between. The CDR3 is CASSLASSQFF. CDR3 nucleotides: TGTGCCAGCAGCTTGGCTTCATCCCAGTTCTTC. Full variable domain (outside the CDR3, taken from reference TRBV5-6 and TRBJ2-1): DAGVTQSPTHLIKTRGQQVTLRCSPKSGHDTVSWYQQALGQGPQFIFQYYEEEERQRGNFPDRFSGHQFPNYSSELNVNALLLGDSALYLCASSLASSQFFGPGTRLTVL.

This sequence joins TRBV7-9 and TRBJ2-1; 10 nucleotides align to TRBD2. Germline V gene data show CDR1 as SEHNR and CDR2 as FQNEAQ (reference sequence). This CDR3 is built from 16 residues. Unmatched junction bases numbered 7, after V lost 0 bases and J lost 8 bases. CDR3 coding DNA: TGTGCCAGCAGCTTAGCAAGCGGGAGGGCCTTGGATGAGCAGTTCTTC. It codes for CASSLASGRALDEQFF.

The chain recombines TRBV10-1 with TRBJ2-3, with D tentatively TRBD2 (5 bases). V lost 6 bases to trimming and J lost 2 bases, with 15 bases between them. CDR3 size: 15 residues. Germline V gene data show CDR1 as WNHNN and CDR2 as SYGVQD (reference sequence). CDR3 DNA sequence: TGCGCCAGCAGCCCAGGCGGGTTAAACACAGATACGCAGTATTTT. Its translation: CASSPGGLNTDTQYF.

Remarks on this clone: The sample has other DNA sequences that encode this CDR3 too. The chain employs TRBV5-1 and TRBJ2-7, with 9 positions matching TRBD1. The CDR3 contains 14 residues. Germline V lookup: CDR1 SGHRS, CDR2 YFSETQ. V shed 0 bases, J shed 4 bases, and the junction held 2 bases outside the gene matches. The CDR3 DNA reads TGCGCCAGCAGCTTGGAGGACAGGGGTTACGAGCAGTACTTC. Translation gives CASSLEDRGYEQYF.

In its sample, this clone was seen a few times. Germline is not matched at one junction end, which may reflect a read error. The CDR3 reads CATSSGKEKLFF. The CDR3 nucleotides read TGTGCCACCAGTTCTGGGAAGGAAAAACTGTTTTTT. The rearrangement links TRBV28 to TRBJ1-4; D gene ambiguous. This CDR3 contains 12 residues. Per germline, CDR1 MDHEN and CDR2 SYDVKM.

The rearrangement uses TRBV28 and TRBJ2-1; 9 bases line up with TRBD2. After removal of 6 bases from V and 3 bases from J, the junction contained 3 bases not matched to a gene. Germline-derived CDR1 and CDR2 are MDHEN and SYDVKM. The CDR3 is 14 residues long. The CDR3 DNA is TGTGCCAGCAGCGTGACTAGCGGCTACAATGAGCAGTTCTTC. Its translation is CASSVTSGYNEQFF.

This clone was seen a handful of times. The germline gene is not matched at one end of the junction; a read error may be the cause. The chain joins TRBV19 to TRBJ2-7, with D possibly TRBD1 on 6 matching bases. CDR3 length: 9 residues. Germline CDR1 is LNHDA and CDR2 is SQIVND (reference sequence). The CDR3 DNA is TGTGCCAGTAGTTTGGGACACTCCTTC. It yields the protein CASSLGHSF.

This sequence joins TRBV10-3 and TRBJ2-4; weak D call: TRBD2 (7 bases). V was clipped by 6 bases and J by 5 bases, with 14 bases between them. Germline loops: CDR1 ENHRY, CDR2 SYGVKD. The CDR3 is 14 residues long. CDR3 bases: TGTGCCATCAGGGGGGGGCTAGCGGAAAACATTCAGTACTTC. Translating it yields CAIRGGLAENIQYF.

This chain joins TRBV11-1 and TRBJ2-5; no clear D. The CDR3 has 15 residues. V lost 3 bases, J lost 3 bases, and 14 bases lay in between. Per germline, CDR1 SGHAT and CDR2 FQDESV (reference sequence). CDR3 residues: CASSFRLDRKETQYF. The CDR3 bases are TGTGCCAGCAGCTTCCGACTGGATAGAAAAGAGACCCAGTACTTC.

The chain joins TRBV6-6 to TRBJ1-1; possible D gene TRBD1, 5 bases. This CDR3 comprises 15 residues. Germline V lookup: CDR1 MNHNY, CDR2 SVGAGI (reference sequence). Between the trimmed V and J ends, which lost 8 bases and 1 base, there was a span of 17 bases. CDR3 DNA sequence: TGTGCCAGCCATAACCTGGGGAGGGGGAACACTGAAGCTTTCTTT. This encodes CASHNLGRGNTEAFF.

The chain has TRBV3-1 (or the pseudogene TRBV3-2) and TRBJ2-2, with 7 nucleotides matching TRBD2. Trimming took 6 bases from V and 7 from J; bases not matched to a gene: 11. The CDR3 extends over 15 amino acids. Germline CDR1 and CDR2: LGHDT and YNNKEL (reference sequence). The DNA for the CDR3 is TGTGCCAGCAGTATGAGGGGAGGGCCCATCGGGGAGCTGTTTTTT. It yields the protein CASSMRGGPIGELFF.

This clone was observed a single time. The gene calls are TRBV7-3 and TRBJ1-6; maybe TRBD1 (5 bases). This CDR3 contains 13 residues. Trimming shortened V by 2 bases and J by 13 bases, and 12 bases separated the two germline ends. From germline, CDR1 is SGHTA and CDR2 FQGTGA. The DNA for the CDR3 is TGTGCCAGCAGCTTAGCCGGGACGGGGCCCCTCCACTTT. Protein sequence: CASSLAGTGPLHF.

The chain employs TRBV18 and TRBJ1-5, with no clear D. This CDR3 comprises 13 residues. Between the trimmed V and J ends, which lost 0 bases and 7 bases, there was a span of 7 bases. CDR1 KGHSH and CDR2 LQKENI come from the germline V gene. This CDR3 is CASSPPTLQPQHF. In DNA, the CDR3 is TGTGCCAGCTCACCACCCACACTACAGCCCCAGCATTTT.

This CDR3 reads CAISWDDETQYF. The CDR3 DNA sequence: TGTGCCATATCGTGGGACGATGAGACCCAGTACTTC. The rearrangement links TRBV10-3 to TRBJ2-5; either TRBD1 or TRBD2 may supply D (5 bases each). The CDR3 spans 12 residues. Trimming stripped 9 bases from V and 5 bases from J, with 13 bases between. Per the germline V gene, CDR1 is ENHRY and CDR2 is SYGVKD.

The CDR3 is CATSRDGRQVSGNTIYF. DNA of the CDR3: TGTGCCACCAGCAGAGATGGTCGACAGGTCTCTGGAAACACCATATATTTT. The chain links TRBV15 to TRBJ1-3; the D gene is possibly TRBD1 (6 bases). V was clipped by 0 bases and J by 0 bases, with 12 bases between them. The length of the CDR3 is 17 residues. The germline V gene encodes CDR1 LNHNV and CDR2 YYDKDF (reference sequence).

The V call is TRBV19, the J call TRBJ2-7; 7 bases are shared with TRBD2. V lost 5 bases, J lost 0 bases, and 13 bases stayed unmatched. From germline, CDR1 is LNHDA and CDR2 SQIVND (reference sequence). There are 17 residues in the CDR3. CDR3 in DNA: TGTGCCAGTAGTCTTTATTGGGGAGGGGACTTCTCCTACGAGCAGTACTTC. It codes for CASSLYWGGDFSYEQYF.